Listed below are T cell receptor beta chains from one sample, sequenced in a study of T-cell memory formation after mild COVID-19. TCRdb re-analysed the 5' RACE reads in MiXCR, keeping a single row per CDR3 protein. The table includes 350,000 to 450,000 distinct CDR3 sequences, 24% detected once. The sample comprised PBMCs or a T cell subset sorted from them (not recorded which). These receptors were collected from an adult woman who had mild COVID-19 (a few samples of this study predate the infection). Cell type and time point are not known. The CDR3 runs from the conserved cysteine through the conserved F or W. D genes are given only for firm matches. A row's size may be missing; if present it is once, few, many or a size class.

V: TRBV30
D: TRBD2
size: NA
J: TRBJ2-1
CDR3: CAWISGSSYNEQFF
DNA: TGTGCCTGGATTAGCGGGTCGTCCTACAATGAGCAGTTCTTC

V: TRBV13
D: NA
size: few
J: TRBJ1-1
CDR3: CASSTSTGFAEAFF
DNA: TGTGCCAGCAGCACCTCGACAGGTTTCGCTGAAGCTTTCTTT

V: TRBV4-1
D: NA
size: NA
J: TRBJ2-1
CDR3: CASGQTDYNEQFF
DNA: TGCGCCAGCGGACAGACGGATTACAATGAGCAGTTCTTC

V: TRBV4-3
D: NA
size: few
J: TRBJ2-6
CDR3: CASSQATGLSSGANVLTF
DNA: TGCGCCAGCAGCCAAGCGACGGGGCTTAGCTCTGGGGCCAACGTCCTGACTTTC

V: TRBV7-3
D: NA
size: NA
J: TRBJ2-1
CDR3: CASSPLKHGEQFF
DNA: TGTGCCAGCAGCCCACTCAAACACGGTGAGCAGTTCTTC

V: TRBV6-5
D: NA
size: NA
J: TRBJ2-1
CDR3: CASSSTRPPGEFF
DNA: TGTGCCAGCAGTTCTACTAGACCCCCGGGGGAGTTCTTC

V: TRBV10-3
D: NA
size: NA
J: TRBJ2-7
CDR3: CAISEPTDRSGQYF
DNA: TGTGCCATCAGTGAGCCGACGGACCGTTCGGGGCAGTACTTC

V: TRBV12-3/TRBV12-4
D: TRBD2
size: NA
J: TRBJ2-2
CDR3: CASSFSALAGVDTGELFF
DNA: TGTGCCAGCAGTTTTTCCGCCCTAGCGGGAGTCGACACCGGGGAGCTGTTTTTT

V: TRBV5-1
D: TRBD2
size: few
J: TRBJ2-1
CDR3: CASSLSGGDYNEQFF
DNA: TGCGCCAGCAGCCTTAGCGGGGGGGATTACAATGAGCAGTTCTTC

V: TRBV15
D: NA
size: few
J: TRBJ1-6
CDR3: CATSRPSRNLHF
DNA: TGTGCCACCAGCAGGCCGAGTCGGAACCTCCACTTT

V: TRBV29-1
D: NA
size: NA
J: TRBJ2-3
CDR3: CSVGVGDTQYF
DNA: TGCAGCGTTGGTGTGGGAGATACGCAGTATTTT

V: TRBV6-5
D: NA
size: NA
J: TRBJ2-3
CDR3: CASRSVGADTQYF
DNA: TGTGCCAGCAGGTCTGTGGGGGCGGATACGCAGTATTTT

V: TRBV18
D: TRBD1
size: NA
J: TRBJ1-1
CDR3: CASSLARPGQGATEAFF
DNA: TGTGCCAGCTCACTGGCCCGCCCGGGACAGGGGGCCACTGAAGCTTTCTTT

V: TRBV6-5
D: TRBD2
size: NA
J: TRBJ2-3
CDR3: CASSRTSGGGDTQYF
DNA: TGTGCCAGCAGCAGGACTAGCGGGGGAGGAGATACGCAGTATTTT

V: TRBV7-3
D: TRBD2
size: NA
J: TRBJ2-1
CDR3: CASSPERGGYNEQFF
DNA: TGTGCCAGCAGCCCCGAGCGGGGGGGATACAATGAGCAGTTCTTC

V: TRBV29-1
D: NA
size: NA
J: TRBJ2-3
CDR3: CSVEAQETDTQYF
DNA: TGCAGCGTTGAGGCACAGGAAACAGATACGCAGTATTTT

V: TRBV6-5
D: NA
size: NA
J: TRBJ1-5
CDR3: CASSTAGGPGRHF
DNA: TGTGCCAGCAGTACCGCGGGAGGGCCCGGAAGGCATTTT

V: TRBV7-8
D: TRBD1
size: NA
J: TRBJ1-6
CDR3: CASSLDARTGESNNSPLHF
DNA: TGTGCCAGCAGCTTAGACGCGAGGACAGGGGAGTCGAATAATTCACCCCTCCACTTT

V: TRBV30
D: TRBD1
size: NA
J: TRBJ1-5
CDR3: CAWSAGQGGQPQHF
DNA: TGTGCCTGGAGTGCGGGACAGGGAGGTCAGCCCCAGCATTTT

V: TRBV9
D: TRBD1
size: NA
J: TRBJ1-2
CDR3: CASSVGRRQGDYGYTF
DNA: TGTGCCAGCAGCGTAGGCCGCCGACAGGGAGACTATGGCTACACCTTC

V: TRBV5-1
D: TRBD1
size: NA
J: TRBJ1-1
CDR3: CASSLGRTGYDEAFF
DNA: TGCGCCAGCAGCTTGGGGCGGACAGGGTACGATGAAGCTTTCTTT

V: TRBV12-3/TRBV12-4
D: NA
size: NA
J: TRBJ1-1
CDR3: CASCLWVNTEAFF
DNA: TGTGCCAGCTGTTTATGGGTGAACACTGAAGCTTTCTTT

V: TRBV3-1
D: NA
size: few
J: TRBJ2-3
CDR3: CASSHSPGVDTQYF
DNA: TGTGCCAGCAGCCATTCCCCCGGGGTGGATACGCAGTATTTT

V: TRBV11-2
D: NA
size: once
J: TRBJ2-3
CDR3: CASSPSGGFPGDTQYF
DNA: TGTGCCAGCAGCCCATCTGGGGGGTTTCCTGGAGATACGCAGTATTTT

V: TRBV6-2/TRBV6-3
D: TRBD2
size: NA
J: TRBJ2-7
CDR3: CASSYPTRIGLAGGINYEQYF
DNA: TGTGCCAGCAGTTACCCGACCCGGATCGGACTAGCGGGAGGAATAAACTACGAGCAGTACTTC

V: TRBV7-3
D: TRBD1
size: NA
J: TRBJ2-3
CDR3: CASSLTGTGGAGTDTQYF
DNA: TGTGCCAGCAGCTTAACGGGTACAGGGGGCGCAGGGACAGATACGCAGTATTTT

V: TRBV30
D: TRBD2
size: NA
J: TRBJ2-1
CDR3: CAWRLGTGRLNEQFF
DNA: TGTGCCTGGAGATTGGGGACCGGGAGGTTAAATGAGCAGTTCTTC

V: TRBV4-3
D: NA
size: many
J: TRBJ2-6
CDR3: CASSQGFSGANVLTF
DNA: TGCGCCAGCAGCCAAGGGTTCTCTGGGGCCAACGTCCTGACTTTC

V: TRBV9
D: NA
size: NA
J: TRBJ1-2
CDR3: CASSATPGAHYGYTF
DNA: TGTGCCAGCAGCGCAACGCCGGGGGCCCACTATGGCTACACCTTC

V: TRBV12-3/TRBV12-4
D: TRBD2
size: few
J: TRBJ2-2
CDR3: CASSPGLSTGELFF
DNA: TGTGCCAGCAGCCCGGGACTAAGCACCGGGGAGCTGTTTTTT

V: TRBV10-3
D: NA
size: few
J: TRBJ2-7
CDR3: CAISELGTEQYF
DNA: TGTGCCATCAGTGAGTTGGGAACGGAGCAGTACTTC

V: TRBV20-1
D: NA
size: NA
J: TRBJ2-1
CDR3: CSARVDVNEQFF
DNA: TGCAGTGCTAGAGTGGACGTCAATGAGCAGTTCTTC